The clone carrying this T cell receptor beta chain was detected a few times. These data are taken from a study of blood T cell repertoires in COVID-19. The protocol was immunoSEQ multiplex PCR, while the TCRdb copy is restricted to in-frame clones and leaves out a portion. In the table there are approximately 220,000 clones, over 85% of which are singletons. Germline V lookup: CDR1 MDHEN, CDR2 SYDVKM. The V end lost 10 bases, the J end lost 7 bases, and 4 bases lay between the germline ends. The CDR3 length is 8 residues. The receptor was isolated from a woman aged 25-40 years with acute COVID-19. This chain connects TRBV28 to TRBJ1-2; no clear D gene. The specimen was PBMCs or T cells enriched from blood (not recorded which). The CDR3: CATRGYTF. CDR3 DNA sequence: TGTGCCACTCGTGGCTACACCTTC.